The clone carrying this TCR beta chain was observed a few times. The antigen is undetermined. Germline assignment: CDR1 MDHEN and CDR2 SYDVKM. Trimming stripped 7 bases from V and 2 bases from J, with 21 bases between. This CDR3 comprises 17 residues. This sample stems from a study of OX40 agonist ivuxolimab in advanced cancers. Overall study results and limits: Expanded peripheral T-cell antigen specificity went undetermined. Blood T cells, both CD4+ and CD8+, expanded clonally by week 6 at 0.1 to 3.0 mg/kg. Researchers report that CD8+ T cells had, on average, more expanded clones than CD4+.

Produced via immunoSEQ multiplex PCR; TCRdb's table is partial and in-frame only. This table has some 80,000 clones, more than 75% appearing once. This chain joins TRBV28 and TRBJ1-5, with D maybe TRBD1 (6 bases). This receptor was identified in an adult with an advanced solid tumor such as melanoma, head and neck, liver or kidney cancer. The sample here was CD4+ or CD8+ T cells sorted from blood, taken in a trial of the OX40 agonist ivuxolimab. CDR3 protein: CASTQMAGARGNQPQHF. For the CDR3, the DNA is TGTGCCAGCACCCAAATGGCGGGGGCCCGGGGCAATCAGCCCCAGCATTTT.